This entry lists 12 T cell receptor beta chains sequenced from one sample in a study of blood T cell repertoires in COVID-19. Libraries were prepared by immunoSEQ multiplex PCR; TCRdb keeps only in-frame clonotypes and omits some of them. The sample contains about 58,000 clones, around 89% of which appear only once. Sequences were obtained from peripheral blood. These receptors came from a woman aged 55-75 years with active COVID-19.

The chain couples TRBV4-1 to TRBJ2-2; 7 bases agree with TRBD1. The V and J ends lost 6 bases and 4 bases, in that order; junction bases with no gene match: 5. The germline V gene has CDR1 MGHRA and CDR2 YSYEKL. CDR3 length: 14 amino acids. The CDR3 sequence: CASRRQGGTGELFF. CDR3 coding DNA: TGCGCCAGCAGGAGACAGGGCGGCACCGGGGAGCTGTTTTTT.

This chain connects TRBV7-2 to TRBJ2-3; TRBD2 matches 11 bases. The CDR3 totals 18 residues. The germline V gene has CDR1 SGHTA and CDR2 FQGNSA. V lost 4 bases to trimming and J lost 5 bases; unmatched junction nucleotides: 14. The CDR3 DNA reads TGTGCCAGCAGCTCACCCCGGGGTAGCGGGGGGGCCCGAGATACGCAGTATTTT. Translating it yields CASSSPRGSGGARDTQYF.

The sample holds one count of this clone. The V and J genes are TRBV19 and TRBJ1-6; TRBD1 aligns across 8 bases. CDR1 and CDR2 from the germline V gene are LNHDA and SQIVND (reference sequence). The CDR3 is made up of 17 amino acids. V shed 4 bases, J shed 7 bases, and the junction held 12 bases outside the gene matches. The chain's CDR3 is CASSTTPGQVKNSPLHF. The CDR3 DNA follows: TGTGCCAGTAGTACGACGCCGGGACAGGTTAAGAATTCACCCCTCCACTTT.

The genes are TRBV29-1 and TRBJ1-1; no reliable D call. The CDR3 contains 10 residues. V was trimmed by 3 bases and J by 5 bases, leaving 4 bases between them. CDR1 and CDR2 (germline): SQVTM, ANQGSEA. DNA of the CDR3: TGCAGCGTTGACGTAACTGAAGCTTTCTTT. It codes for CSVDVTEAFF. Using reference TRBV29-1 and TRBJ1-1 for the parts outside the CDR3, the full variable domain is SAVISQKPSRDICQRGTSLTIQCQVDSQVTMMFWYRQQPGQSLTLIATANQGSEATYESGFVIDKFPISRPNLTFSTLTVSNMSPEDSSIYLCSVDVTEAFFGQGTRLTVV.

The chain recombines TRBV29-1 with TRBJ2-2; TRBD1 matches 11 bases. The ends lost 6 bases at V and 3 bases at J; junction bases unmatched: 3. This CDR3 has 14 amino acids. In germline, CDR1 is SQVTM, CDR2 ANQGSEA. CDR3 coding DNA: TGCAGCGTGGGACAGGGGGGGTACACCGGGGAGCTGTTTTTT. It translates to CSVGQGGYTGELFF.

The rearrangement joins TRBV7-3 to TRBJ2-7; 9 bases fit TRBD2. V was pared by 5 bases and J by 6 bases, with 8 bases of the junction left unmatched. Germline CDR1 SGHTA, CDR2 FQGTGA. The CDR3 loop spans 14 amino acids. CDR3 bases: TGTGCCAGCAGCCCACCAGCGGGGGGCCCCGAGCAGTACTTC. It codes for CASSPPAGGPEQYF.

Only one count was recorded for this clone. The rearrangement links TRBV30 to TRBJ1-5; no clear D gene. Germline V CDR1 and CDR2: GTSNPN, SVGIG (reference sequence). CDR3 size: 15 residues. V was trimmed by 0 bases and J by 0 bases, leaving 9 bases between them. The CDR3 sequence is CAWSVNSYSNQPQHF. CDR3 DNA: TGTGCCTGGAGTGTGAACAGCTATAGCAATCAGCCCCAGCATTTT. Looking up the rest from reference TRBV30 and TRBJ1-5 gives the full variable domain: SQTIHQWPATLVQPVGSPLSLECTVEGTSNPNLYWYRQAAGRGLQLLFYSVGIGQISSEVPQNLSASRPQDRQFILSSKKLLLSDSGFYLCAWSVNSYSNQPQHFGDGTRLSIL.

This chain joins TRBV18 and TRBJ2-5; D is ambiguous. Trimming took 2 bases from V and 5 from J, leaving 9 bases between them. This CDR3 has 13 residues. CDR1 is KGHSH and CDR2 is LQKENI in the germline V gene. The chain's CDR3 is CASSPGLGETQYF. The CDR3 nucleotides are TGTGCCAGCTCACCAGGGCTGGGCGAGACCCAGTACTTC.

The genes are TRBV27 and TRBJ1-3; unclear D gene. This CDR3 is 13 amino acids long. V lost 8 bases, J lost 0 bases, and 8 bases lay in between. Germline CDR1 MNHEY, CDR2 SMNVEV (reference sequence). CDR3 coding DNA: TGTGCCAGCGGCCTTCTCTCTGGAAACACCATATATTTT. Residues: CASGLLSGNTIYF.

This chain joins TRBV18 and TRBJ2-5; maybe TRBD1 (5 bases). Trimming left V 6 bases short and J 5 bases short, with 13 bases between. Germline CDR1 reads KGHSH; CDR2 reads LQKENI. This CDR3 comprises 13 residues. CDR3 protein: CASSPQGRETQYF. The CDR3 DNA reads TGTGCCAGCTCTCCTCAGGGCCGCGAGACCCAGTACTTC.

The chain combines TRBV9 with TRBJ1-2; unclear D gene. The V gene lost 0 bases and the J gene lost 8 bases, with 14 bases spanning the gap. Germline V lookup: CDR1 SGDLS, CDR2 YYNGEE. CDR3 length equals 14 residues. For the CDR3, the DNA is TGTGCCAGCAGCGTAGGGCCCGGGTCCGGAGGCTACACCTTC. This encodes CASSVGPGSGGYTF.

The CDR3, as DNA: TGTGCCAGCAGCTTAGCTAGCGGGGGGACCCAAGAGACCCAGTACTTC. Protein product: CASSLASGGTQETQYF. The chain couples TRBV7-9 to TRBJ2-5, with TRBD2 matching over 10 bases. This CDR3 is built from 16 residues. With V trimmed by 0 bases and J by 1 base, 2 bases remained unmatched. Germline assignment: CDR1 SEHNR and CDR2 FQNEAQ (reference sequence).